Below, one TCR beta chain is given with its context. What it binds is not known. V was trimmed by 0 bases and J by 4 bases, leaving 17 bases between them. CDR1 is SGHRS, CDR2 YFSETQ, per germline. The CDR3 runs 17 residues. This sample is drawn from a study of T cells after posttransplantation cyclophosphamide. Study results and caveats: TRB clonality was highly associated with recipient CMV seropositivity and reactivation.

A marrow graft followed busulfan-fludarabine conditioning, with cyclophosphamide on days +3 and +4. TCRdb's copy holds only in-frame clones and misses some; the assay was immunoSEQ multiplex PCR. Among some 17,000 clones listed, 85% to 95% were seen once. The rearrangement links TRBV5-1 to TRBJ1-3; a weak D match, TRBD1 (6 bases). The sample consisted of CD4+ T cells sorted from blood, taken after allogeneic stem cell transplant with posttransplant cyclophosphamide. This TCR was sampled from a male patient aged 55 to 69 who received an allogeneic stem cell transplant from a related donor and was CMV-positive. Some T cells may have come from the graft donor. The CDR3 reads CASSLGSYGTTGNTIYF. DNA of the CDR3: TGCGCCAGCAGCTTGGGGTCCTACGGGACAACGGGAAACACCATATATTTT.